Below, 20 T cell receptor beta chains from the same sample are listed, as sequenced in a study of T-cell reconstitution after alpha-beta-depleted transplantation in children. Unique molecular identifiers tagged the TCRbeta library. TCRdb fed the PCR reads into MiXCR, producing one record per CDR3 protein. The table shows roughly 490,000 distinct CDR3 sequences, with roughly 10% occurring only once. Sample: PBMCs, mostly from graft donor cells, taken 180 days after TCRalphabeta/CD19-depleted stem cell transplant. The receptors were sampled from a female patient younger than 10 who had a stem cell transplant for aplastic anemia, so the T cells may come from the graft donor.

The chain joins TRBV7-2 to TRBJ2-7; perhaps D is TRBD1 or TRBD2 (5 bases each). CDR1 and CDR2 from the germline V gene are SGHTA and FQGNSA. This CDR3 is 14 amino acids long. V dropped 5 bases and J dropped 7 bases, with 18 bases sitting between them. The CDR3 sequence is CASSPWDGLGEQYF. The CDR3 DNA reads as TGTGCCAGCAGCCCCTGGGACGGTTTAGGGGAGCAGTACTTC.

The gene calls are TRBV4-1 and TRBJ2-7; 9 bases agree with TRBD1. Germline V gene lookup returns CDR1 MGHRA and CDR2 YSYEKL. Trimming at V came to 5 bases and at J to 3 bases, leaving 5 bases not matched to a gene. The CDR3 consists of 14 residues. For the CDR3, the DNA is TGCGCCAGCAGCGCCGGGACAGGGAACTACGAGCAGTACGTC. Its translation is CASSAGTGNYEQYV.

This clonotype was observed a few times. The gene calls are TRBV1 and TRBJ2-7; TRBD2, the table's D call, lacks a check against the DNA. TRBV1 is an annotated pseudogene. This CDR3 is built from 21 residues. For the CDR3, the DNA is TGCACCAGCAGCCCGCCAGGGGGGACTAGCGGGGACCGGTTAAGCTCCTACGAGCAGTACGTC. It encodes CTSSPPGGTSGDRLSSYEQYV.

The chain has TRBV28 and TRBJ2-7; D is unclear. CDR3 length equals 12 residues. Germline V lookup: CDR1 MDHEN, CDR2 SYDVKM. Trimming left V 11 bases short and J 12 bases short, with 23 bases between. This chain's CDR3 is CARNRLTFEWYF. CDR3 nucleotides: TGTGCCCGTAATCGGCTAACCTTTGAGTGGTACTTC.

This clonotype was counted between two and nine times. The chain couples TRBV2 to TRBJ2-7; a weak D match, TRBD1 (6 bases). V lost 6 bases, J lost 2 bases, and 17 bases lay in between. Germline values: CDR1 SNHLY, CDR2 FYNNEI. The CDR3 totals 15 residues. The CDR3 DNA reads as TGTGCCAGCAGGAAAACAGGGAAAGAAGCCTACGAGCAGTACGTC. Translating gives CASRKTGKEAYEQYV.

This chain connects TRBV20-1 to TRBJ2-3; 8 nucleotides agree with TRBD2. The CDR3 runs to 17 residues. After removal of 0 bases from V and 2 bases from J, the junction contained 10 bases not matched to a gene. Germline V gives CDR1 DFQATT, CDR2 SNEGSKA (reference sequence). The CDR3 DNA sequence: TGCAGTGCTAGAGATTTCCTTAGCGGGACCCCCACAGATACGCAGTATTTT. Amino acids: CSARDFLSGTPTDTQYF.

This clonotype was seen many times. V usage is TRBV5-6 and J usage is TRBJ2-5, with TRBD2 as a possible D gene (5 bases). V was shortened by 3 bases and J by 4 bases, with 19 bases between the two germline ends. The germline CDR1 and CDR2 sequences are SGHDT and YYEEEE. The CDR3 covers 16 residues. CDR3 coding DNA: TGTGCCAGCAGCTCTAACTACGCAGGAGGTGGAGAGACCCAGTACTTC. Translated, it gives CASSSNYAGGGETQYF. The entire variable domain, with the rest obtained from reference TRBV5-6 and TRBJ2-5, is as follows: DAGVTQSPTHLIKTRGQQVTLRCSPKSGHDTVSWYQQALGQGPQFIFQYYEEEERQRGNFPDRFSGHQFPNYSSELNVNALLLGDSALYLCASSSNYAGGGETQYFGPGTRLLVL.

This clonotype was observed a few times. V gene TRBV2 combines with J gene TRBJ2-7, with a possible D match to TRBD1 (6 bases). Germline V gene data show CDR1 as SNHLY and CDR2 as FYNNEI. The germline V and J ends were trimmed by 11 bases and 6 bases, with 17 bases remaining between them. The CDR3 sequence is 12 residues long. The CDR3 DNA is TGTGCCGAACGGACAGCCGCAAGCGAGCAGTACTTC. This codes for CAERTAASEQYF.

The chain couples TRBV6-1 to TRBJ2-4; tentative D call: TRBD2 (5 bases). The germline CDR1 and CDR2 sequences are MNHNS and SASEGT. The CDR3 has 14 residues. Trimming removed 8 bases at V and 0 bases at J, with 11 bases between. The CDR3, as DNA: TGTGCCAGCCGAGAGCGGTTAGCCAAAAACATTCAGTACTTC. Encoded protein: CASRERLAKNIQYF.

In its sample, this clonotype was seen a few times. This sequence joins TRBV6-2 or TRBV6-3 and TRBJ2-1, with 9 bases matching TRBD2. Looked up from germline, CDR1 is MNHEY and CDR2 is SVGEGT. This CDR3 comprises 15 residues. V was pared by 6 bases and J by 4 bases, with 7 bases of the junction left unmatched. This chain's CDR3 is CASRPSGVSYNEQFF. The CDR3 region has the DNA TGTGCCAGCAGGCCTAGCGGGGTCTCTTACAATGAGCAGTTCTTC.

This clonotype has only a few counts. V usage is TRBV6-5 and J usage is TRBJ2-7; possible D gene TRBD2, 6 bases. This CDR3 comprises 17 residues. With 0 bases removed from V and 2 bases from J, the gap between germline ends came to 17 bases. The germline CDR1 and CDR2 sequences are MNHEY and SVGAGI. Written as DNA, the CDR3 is TGTGCCAGCAGTTACTCGAAGAGCCTAGCGCTACCCTACGAGCAGTACTTC. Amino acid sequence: CASSYSKSLALPYEQYF.

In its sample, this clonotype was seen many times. In DNA, the CDR3 is TGCAGCGTCGCCACAGGGAGCACTGAAGCTTTCTTT. It encodes CSVATGSTEAFF. This sequence joins TRBV29-1 and TRBJ1-1; possible D gene TRBD1, 6 bases. This CDR3 contains 12 residues. V was clipped by 6 bases and J by 4 bases, with 12 bases between them. Germline CDR1 is SQVTM and CDR2 is ANQGSEA.

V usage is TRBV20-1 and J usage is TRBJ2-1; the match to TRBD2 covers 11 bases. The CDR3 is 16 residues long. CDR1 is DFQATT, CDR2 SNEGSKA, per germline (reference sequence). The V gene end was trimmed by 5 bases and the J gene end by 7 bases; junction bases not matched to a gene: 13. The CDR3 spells CSAGRTGTSGRNEQFF. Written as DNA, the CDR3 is TGCAGTGCTGGAAGGACCGGGACTAGCGGAAGGAATGAGCAGTTCTTC.

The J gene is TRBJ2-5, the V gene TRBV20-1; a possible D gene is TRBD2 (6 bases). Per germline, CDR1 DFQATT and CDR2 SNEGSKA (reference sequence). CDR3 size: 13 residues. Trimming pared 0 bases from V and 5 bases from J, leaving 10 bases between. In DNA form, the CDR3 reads TGCAGTGCTAGAGATGGAGGGTGGGAGACCCAGTACTTC. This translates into CSARDGGWETQYF.

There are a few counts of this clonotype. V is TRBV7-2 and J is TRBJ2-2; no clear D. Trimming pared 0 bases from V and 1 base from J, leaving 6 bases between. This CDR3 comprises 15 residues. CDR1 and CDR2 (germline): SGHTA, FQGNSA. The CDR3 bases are TGTGCCAGCAGCTTAGCGAGGATGAACACCGGGGAGCTGTTTTTT. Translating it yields CASSLARMNTGELFF.

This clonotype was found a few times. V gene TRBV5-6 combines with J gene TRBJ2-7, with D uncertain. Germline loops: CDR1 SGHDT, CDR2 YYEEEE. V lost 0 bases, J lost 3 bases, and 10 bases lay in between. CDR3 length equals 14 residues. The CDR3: CASSLGGRHYEQYF. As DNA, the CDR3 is TGTGCCAGCAGCTTGGGCGGCAGGCACTACGAGCAGTACTTC.

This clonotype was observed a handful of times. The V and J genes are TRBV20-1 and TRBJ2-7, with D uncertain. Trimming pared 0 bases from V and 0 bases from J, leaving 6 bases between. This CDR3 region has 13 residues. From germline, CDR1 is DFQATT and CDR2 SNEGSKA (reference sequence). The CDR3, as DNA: TGCAGTGCTAGAGAACAGCGCTCCTACGAGCAGTACGTC. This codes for CSAREQRSYEQYV.

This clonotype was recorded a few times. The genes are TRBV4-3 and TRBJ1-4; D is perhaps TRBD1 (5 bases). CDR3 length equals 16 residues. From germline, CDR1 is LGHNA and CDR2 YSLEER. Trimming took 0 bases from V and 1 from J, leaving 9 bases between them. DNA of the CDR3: TGCGCCAGCAGCCAAGATTGGGGGGAAACTAATGAAAAACTGTTTTTT. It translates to CASSQDWGETNEKLFF.

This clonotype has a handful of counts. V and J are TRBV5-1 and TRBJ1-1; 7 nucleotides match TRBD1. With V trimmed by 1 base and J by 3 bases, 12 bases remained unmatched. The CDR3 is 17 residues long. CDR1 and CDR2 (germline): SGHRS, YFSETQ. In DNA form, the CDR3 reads TGCGCCAGCAGCTTGATACGACAGGGCCCGTGGGACACTGAAGCTTTCTTT. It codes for CASSLIRQGPWDTEAFF.

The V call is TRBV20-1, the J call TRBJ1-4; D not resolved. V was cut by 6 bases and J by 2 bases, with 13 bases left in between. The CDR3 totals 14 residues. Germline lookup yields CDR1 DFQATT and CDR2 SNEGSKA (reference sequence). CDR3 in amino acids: CSAILGHTNEKLFF. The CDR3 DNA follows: TGCAGTGCCATCCTGGGCCACACTAATGAAAAACTGTTTTTT.